The 21 T cell receptor beta chains reported below all come from one sample, sequenced in a study of cytomegalovirus exposure and HLA in healthy donors. The protocol was immunoSEQ multiplex PCR, while the TCRdb copy is restricted to in-frame clones and leaves out a portion. The table records under 250,000 clones, approximately 82% of them present only once. Sequenced sample: PBMCs. All receptors come from a woman aged 18 to 35 in good health and CMV-seronegative.

The V gene is TRBV30, the J gene TRBJ1-6; D perhaps matches TRBD1 (6 bases). The CDR3 has 16 amino acids. Germline CDR1 is GTSNPN and CDR2 is SVGIG (reference sequence). Trimming shortened V by 5 bases and J by 0 bases, and 14 bases separated the two germline ends. CDR3 amino acids: CAWGTGRGSYNSPLHF. The DNA of the CDR3 is TGTGCCTGGGGAACAGGGAGAGGCTCCTATAATTCACCCCTCCACTTT.

The sample holds one count of this clone. This sequence joins TRBV2 and TRBJ2-3; TRBD2 matches at 9 bases. This CDR3 has 15 amino acids. V lost 5 bases to trimming and J lost 4 bases; unmatched junction nucleotides: 7. Germline V gene lookup returns CDR1 SNHLY and CDR2 FYNNEI. CDR3 residues: CASSIAGVGADTQYF. The CDR3 bases are TGTGCCAGCAGTATAGCGGGAGTAGGGGCAGATACGCAGTATTTT.

This chain uses TRBV2 with TRBJ1-1; D gene uncertain. This CDR3 spans 14 amino acids. The V gene lost 6 bases and the J gene lost 0 bases, with 11 bases spanning the gap. Germline assignment: CDR1 SNHLY and CDR2 FYNNEI. CDR3 DNA sequence: TGTGCCAGCAGGGCCTCCGAGTTGAACACTGAAGCTTTCTTT. It codes for CASRASELNTEAFF.

J is TRBJ2-3 and V is TRBV2; 7 bases fit TRBD1. This CDR3 has 13 residues. Trimming removed 8 bases from V and 2 bases from J; junction bases left unmatched: 4. Germline V lookup: CDR1 SNHLY, CDR2 FYNNEI. The CDR3 reads CASQTGYTDTQYF. The CDR3 nucleotides read TGTGCCAGCCAGACAGGGTACACAGATACGCAGTATTTT.

V is TRBV5-4 and J is TRBJ1-5, with D hard to call. The V end lost 0 bases, the J end lost 3 bases, and 13 bases lay between the germline ends. The CDR3 is 16 amino acids. Per germline, CDR1 SGHNT and CDR2 YYREEE (reference sequence). The DNA for the CDR3 is TGTGCCAGCAGCTTGGGTGGGGTAAGGGACAATCAGCCCCAGCATTTT. Residues: CASSLGGVRDNQPQHF.

The rearrangement uses TRBV28 and TRBJ2-7; no clear D gene. Trimming took off 2 bases at V and 2 bases at J, with 7 bases between the two ends. The length of the CDR3 is 13 residues. Germline V gene lookup returns CDR1 MDHEN and CDR2 SYDVKM. CDR3 coding DNA: TGTGCCAGCAGTTTAAAACCAGCCTACGAGCAGTACTTC. It codes for CASSLKPAYEQYF. The whole variable domain, remainder taken from reference TRBV28 and TRBJ2-7, is DVKVTQSSRYLVKRTGEKVFLECVQDMDHENMFWYRQDPGLGLRLIYFSYDVKMKEKGDIPEGYSVSREKKERFSLILESASTNQTSMYLCASSLKPAYEQYFGPGTRLTVT.

Only one count was recorded for this clone. J is TRBJ1-2 and V is TRBV5-6, with a weak D call TRBD1 (5 bases). Germline CDR1 reads SGHDT; CDR2 reads YYEEEE. The ends were cut back, 4 bases at V and 4 bases at J, with 17 bases in the middle. The CDR3 contains 15 residues. CDR3 sequence: CASSPKWGPSYGYTF. CDR3 bases: TGTGCCAGCAGCCCGAAGTGGGGACCATCCTATGGCTACACCTTC. Supplemented by reference TRBV5-6 and TRBJ1-2, the full variable domain reads DAGVTQSPTHLIKTRGQQVTLRCSPKSGHDTVSWYQQALGQGPQFIFQYYEEEERQRGNFPDRFSGHQFPNYSSELNVNALLLGDSALYLCASSPKWGPSYGYTFGSGTRLTVV.

This clone was recorded only once. The chain employs TRBV27 and TRBJ1-1, with D possibly TRBD1 on 6 matching bases. Germline lookup yields CDR1 MNHEY and CDR2 SMNVEV (reference sequence). V lost 0 bases and J 1 base, leaving 15 bases between the germline ends. The CDR3 extends over 17 amino acids. CDR3: CASSLSPTGRKNTEAFF. The CDR3 DNA sequence: TGTGCCAGCAGTTTATCCCCGACAGGCCGGAAGAACACTGAAGCTTTCTTT.

The CDR3 DNA follows: TGTGCCAGCAGCTTAGGCCCAGACAGCAACAATGAGCAGTTCTTC. Its protein is CASSLGPDSNNEQFF. The chain uses TRBV7-2 and TRBJ2-1; the D gene is possibly TRBD1 (5 bases). V was trimmed by 1 base and J by 5 bases, leaving 12 bases between them. The length of the CDR3 is 15 residues. CDR1 is SGHTA and CDR2 is FQGNSA in the germline V gene.

With respect to this clone: This sample also contains other DNA sequences that code for the same CDR3. The chain combines TRBV27 with TRBJ1-1; 8 bases line up with TRBD1. V gave up 5 bases and J gave up 0 bases; unmatched junction bases: 5. The CDR3 has 15 amino acids. Germline lookup yields CDR1 MNHEY and CDR2 SMNVEV (reference sequence). The CDR3 protein is CASSLRTGLNTEAFF. For the CDR3, the DNA is TGTGCCAGCAGTCTTCGGACAGGGTTGAACACTGAAGCTTTCTTT.

The J gene is TRBJ2-3, the V gene TRBV30; TRBD1 matches at 8 bases. V dropped 2 bases and J dropped 2; count of bases not matched to a gene: 15. CDR1 is GTSNPN, CDR2 SVGIG, per germline (reference sequence). The CDR3 runs to 18 residues. In nucleotides, the CDR3 is TGTGCCTGGAGTCCTACCGAGTTGACAGGGGATTACACAGATACGCAGTATTTT. The encoded protein is CAWSPTELTGDYTDTQYF.

The chain is built from TRBV2 and TRBJ1-2; 9 positions match TRBD1. This CDR3 has 12 amino acids. Germline CDR1 reads SNHLY; CDR2 reads FYNNEI. The junction had 2 bases not matched to a gene; V was cut back by 6 bases and J by 6 bases. The CDR3 nucleotides read TGTGCCAGCAGGGGGACAGGGAATGGCTACACCTTC. It specifies CASRGTGNGYTF.

This sequence joins TRBV18 and TRBJ2-7; D call uncertain. CDR3 length equals 13 residues. Between the trimmed V and J ends, which lost 1 base and 3 bases, there was a span of 7 bases. The germline CDR1 and CDR2 sequences are KGHSH and LQKENI. CDR3 amino acids: CASSPLTLYEQYF. For the CDR3, the DNA is TGTGCCAGCTCACCACTGACACTCTACGAGCAGTACTTC. Combining the CDR3 with reference TRBV18 and TRBJ2-7 gives the whole variable domain NAGVMQNPRHLVRRRGQEARLRCSPMKGHSHVYWYRQLPEEGLKFMVYLQKENIIDESGMPKERFSAEFPKEGPSILRIQQVVRGDSAAYFCASSPLTLYEQYFGPGTRLTVT.

The chain uses TRBV19 and TRBJ1-5; 12 bases map to TRBD1. The CDR3 has 15 amino acids. The J segment lost 5 bases and the V segment lost 9 bases, leaving 8 bases of the junction unmatched. CDR1 LNHDA and CDR2 SQIVND come from the germline V gene (reference sequence). This chain's CDR3 is CASGRDRGRYQPQHF. In DNA form, the CDR3 reads TGTGCCAGCGGGCGGGACAGGGGGCGGTATCAGCCCCAGCATTTT.

This clone occurred once. The genes are TRBV5-1 and TRBJ2-1, with 7 positions matching TRBD2. The V gene end was trimmed by 0 bases and the J gene end by 7 bases; junction bases not matched to a gene: 10. This CDR3 has 16 residues. Germline values: CDR1 SGHRS, CDR2 YFSETQ. The chain's CDR3 is CASSLEAGLVGNEQFF. CDR3 in DNA: TGCGCCAGCAGCTTGGAAGCTGGACTAGTAGGTAATGAGCAGTTCTTC.

The V call is TRBV6-1, the J call TRBJ2-7, with D possibly TRBD1 on 6 matching bases. Germline assignment: CDR1 MNHNS and CDR2 SASEGT. V gave up 2 bases and J gave up 0 bases, with 11 bases separating them. This CDR3 spans 15 amino acids. The CDR3 bases are TGTGCCAGCAGTGAATTTGGGGGCGCCTCCTACGAGCAGTACTTC. Translating it yields CASSEFGGASYEQYF.

The CDR3 DNA reads as TGTGCCAGCAGCCAAGAGAACGGCGGGACCGGGGAGCTGTTTTTT. Translated, it gives CASSQENGGTGELFF. The rearrangement joins TRBV14 to TRBJ2-2; possible D gene TRBD2, 5 bases. CDR3 length: 15 residues. The V gene's germline CDR1 is SGHDN and CDR2 FVKESK. Between the trimmed V and J ends, which lost 0 bases and 5 bases, there was a span of 10 bases.

The chain carries TRBV29-1 and TRBJ2-1; 10 positions agree with TRBD2. Germline V lookup: CDR1 SQVTM, CDR2 ANQGSEA. The J segment lost 7 bases and the V segment lost 4 bases, leaving 7 bases of the junction unmatched. This CDR3 contains 14 residues. The CDR3 spells CSVGQRGGGNEQFF. CDR3 nucleotides: TGCAGCGTTGGGCAGCGGGGGGGCGGAAATGAGCAGTTCTTC.

This clone was counted once. Here the CDR3 reads CASSQERRVVGYTF. The CDR3, as DNA: TGCGCCAGCAGCCAAGAGAGGCGGGTTGTTGGCTACACCTTC. The rearrangement joins TRBV4-1 to TRBJ1-2; D is uncertain. The CDR3 length is 14 residues. V lost 0 bases to trimming and J lost 7 bases, with 12 bases between them. Per the germline V gene, CDR1 is MGHRA and CDR2 is YSYEKL.

This chain joins TRBV18 and TRBJ2-3; no reliable D call. Between the trimmed V and J ends, which lost 8 bases and 2 bases, there was a span of 11 bases. From germline, CDR1 is KGHSH and CDR2 LQKENI. This CDR3 spans 13 amino acids. The CDR3 sequence is CASADGNTDTQYF. Here the CDR3 DNA reads TGTGCCAGCGCCGACGGAAACACAGATACGCAGTATTTT.

This chain uses TRBV6-5 with TRBJ1-1; 7 nucleotides agree with TRBD1. The CDR3 contains 14 residues. Germline V gene lookup returns CDR1 MNHEY and CDR2 SVGAGI. The V gene end was trimmed by 2 bases and the J gene end by 7 bases; junction bases not matched to a gene: 7. The CDR3 protein is CASSYRTGLLEAFF. For the CDR3, the DNA is TGTGCCAGCAGTTACCGGACAGGACTCCTTGAAGCTTTCTTT.